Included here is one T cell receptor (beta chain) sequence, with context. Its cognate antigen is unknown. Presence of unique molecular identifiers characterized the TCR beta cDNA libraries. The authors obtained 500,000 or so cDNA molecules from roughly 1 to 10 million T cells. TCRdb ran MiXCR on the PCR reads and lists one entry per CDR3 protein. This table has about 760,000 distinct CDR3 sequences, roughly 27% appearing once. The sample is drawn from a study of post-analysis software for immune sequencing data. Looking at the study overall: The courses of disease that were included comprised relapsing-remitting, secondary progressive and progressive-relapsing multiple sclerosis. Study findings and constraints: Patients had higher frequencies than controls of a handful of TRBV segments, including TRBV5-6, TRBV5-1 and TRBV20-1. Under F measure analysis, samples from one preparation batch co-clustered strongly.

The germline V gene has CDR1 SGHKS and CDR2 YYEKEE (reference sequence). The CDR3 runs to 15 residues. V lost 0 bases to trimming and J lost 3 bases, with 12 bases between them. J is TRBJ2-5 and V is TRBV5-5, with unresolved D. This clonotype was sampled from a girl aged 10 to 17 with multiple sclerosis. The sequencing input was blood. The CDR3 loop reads CASSLAPVEKETQYF. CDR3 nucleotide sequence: TGTGCCAGCAGCTTGGCCCCTGTCGAGAAAGAGACCCAGTACTTC. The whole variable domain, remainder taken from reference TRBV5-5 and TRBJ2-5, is DAGVTQSPTHLIKTRGQQVTLRCSPISGHKSVSWYQQVLGQGPQFIFQYYEKEERGRGNFPDRFSARQFPNYSSELNVNALLLGDSALYLCASSLAPVEKETQYFGPGTRLLVL.